Listed below are T cell receptor beta chains from one sample, sequenced in a study of blood T cell repertoires in COVID-19. Generated by immunoSEQ multiplex PCR, the TCRdb table keeps only in-frame clones and is missing some. The profile shows about 480,000 clones, approximately 90% of them singletons. The specimen was PBMCs or T cells enriched from blood (not recorded which). The receptor set was obtained from a woman in her 40s who had recovered from COVID-19. Both conserved end residues are part of each CDR3. The order of the fields is clone size, D gene, J gene, V gene, CDR3 protein, CDR3 DNA. D genes are given only for firm matches. Clone sizes are given selectively: once, few, many, or a class where the clone is expanded.

few - TRBJ2-7 TRBV14 CASSYYRVHEQYF TGTGCCAGCAGCTACTACAGGGTCCACGAGCAGTACTTC
- - TRBJ1-3 TRBV7-9 CASTITGVRSGNTIYF TGTGCCAGCACTATCACCGGGGTGCGATCTGGAAACACCATATATTTT
- - TRBJ2-2 TRBV24-1 CATSGTPTGELFF TGTGCCACCAGTGGCACTCCCACCGGGGAGCTGTTTTTT
- TRBD1 TRBJ1-2 TRBV6-4 CASRATGGPYGYTF TGTGCCAGCAGGGCGACAGGGGGCCCCTATGGCTACACCTTC
- - TRBJ1-1 TRBV4-3 CASSQDLQGRNTEAFF TGCGCCAGCAGCCAAGATTTACAGGGAAGGAACACTGAAGCTTTCTTT
- - TRBJ1-3 TRBV24-1 CAPPHVRGFSGNTIYF TGTGCCCCCCCCCATGTTAGAGGATTCTCTGGAAACACCATATATTTT
- TRBD1 TRBJ1-1 TRBV10-3 CAITRDRANTEAFF TGTGCCATCACCCGGGACAGGGCGAACACTGAAGCTTTCTTT
- - TRBJ2-1 TRBV27 CASRLALGYNEQFF TGTGCCAGCAGACTAGCCCTCGGCTACAATGAGCAGTTCTTC
- TRBD1 TRBJ1-5 TRBV15 CATSEGTGNQPQHF TGTGCCACCAGCGAGGGGACAGGCAATCAGCCCCAGCATTTT
once TRBD2 TRBJ2-7 TRBV7-2 CASSLGSGGPWYEQYF TGTGCCAGCAGCTTAGGATCGGGAGGGCCGTGGTACGAGCAGTACTTC
- TRBD2 TRBJ2-1 TRBV3-1/TRBV3-2 CASSQNFAAGGPKFF TGTGCCAGCAGCCAAAACTTCGCAGCGGGAGGGCCTAAGTTCTTC
- - TRBJ1-2 TRBV7-2 CASMLRDTFNYGYTF TGTGCCAGCATGCTCCGGGACACCTTTAACTATGGCTACACCTTC
- - TRBJ2-3 TRBV7-9 CATQLPIPTDTQYF TGTGCCACTCAACTACCGATTCCCACAGATACGCAGTATTTT
once - TRBJ1-2 TRBV19 CASSIAAGGVYGYTF TGTGCCAGTAGTATCGCCGCAGGAGGCGTCTATGGCTACACCTTC
- TRBD1 TRBJ2-3 TRBV4-3 CASSQAYRGGSTDTQYF TGCGCCAGCAGCCAAGCTTACAGGGGTGGAAGCACAGATACGCAGTATTTT
- - TRBJ2-2 TRBV4-3 CASSQEADRFANTGELFF TGCGCCAGCAGCCAAGAGGCTGACAGGTTCGCGAACACCGGGGAGCTGTTTTTT
- - TRBJ1-1 TRBV12-3/TRBV12-4 CASSLGRPYEAFF TGTGCCAGCAGTCTCGGGAGGCCCTATGAAGCTTTCTTT